The following is a T cell receptor (beta chain) sequence with its context. With 7 bases clipped from V and 1 base from J, the junction kept 7 bases outside the gene matches. Germline V gene data show CDR1 as SGHRS and CDR2 as YFSETQ. The length of the CDR3 is 16 residues. The sample originates from a study of blood T cell repertoires in COVID-19. Produced via immunoSEQ multiplex PCR; TCRdb's table is partial and in-frame only. The sample includes more than 200,000 clones, about 80% of them seen just once. This TCR was recovered from a man aged 45-60 years with active or convalescent COVID-19. Sequencing was performed on peripheral blood. The V call is TRBV5-1, the J call TRBJ2-5, with 13 bases that match TRBD2. Here the CDR3 reads CASAGLAGVPQETQYF. For the CDR3, the DNA is TGCGCCAGCGCCGGACTAGCGGGGGTTCCCCAAGAGACCCAGTACTTC.